The 22 T cell receptor beta chains given below trace back to one sample, sequenced in a study of T cells in Graves' hyperthyroidism and ophthalmopathy. Researchers amplified the TCR beta CDR3 regions from RNA transcripts. The TCR CDR3 was amplified in a first-round RT-PCR using the HTBI primer set. From the multiplex PCR reads, TCRdb called clonotypes with MiXCR, one entry per CDR3 protein. Of 490,000 or so distinct CDR3 sequences listed, 20% are singletons. The sequenced sample was blood. The origin of the receptors is a man aged 35 to 55 with Graves' ophthalmopathy.

At least ten counts were recorded for this clonotype. The chain links TRBV20-1 to TRBJ2-5; D gene unclear. This CDR3 has 11 residues. With 6 bases removed from V and 4 bases from J, the gap between germline ends came to 9 bases. The germline V gene encodes CDR1 DFQATT and CDR2 SNEGSKA (reference sequence). The DNA of the CDR3 is TGCAGTGCGAAGACACCAGAGACCCAGTACTTC. It encodes CSAKTPETQYF.

This clonotype showed up just a few times. The chain uses TRBV10-1 and TRBJ2-2; 8 nucleotides align to TRBD2. The germline V gene has CDR1 WNHNN and CDR2 SYGVQD (reference sequence). V was clipped by 9 bases and J by 0 bases; unmatched bases: 18. The CDR3 contains 19 residues. The CDR3 sequence: CARGAATSANPANTGELFF. The CDR3 nucleotides are TGCGCCAGGGGGGCTGCGACTAGCGCTAACCCCGCGAACACCGGGGAGCTGTTTTTT.

In its sample, this clonotype was seen many times. The chain is built from TRBV28 and TRBJ2-5, with TRBD2 matching 11 bases. Germline V gene data show CDR1 as MDHEN and CDR2 as SYDVKM. With 5 bases clipped from V and 4 bases from J, the junction kept 9 bases outside the gene matches. This CDR3 is 16 amino acids long. The DNA for the CDR3 is TGTGCCAGCAGTCCCAGGAGGACTAGCGGGCGAGAGACCCAGTACTTC. Its translation: CASSPRRTSGRETQYF.

This clonotype was detected a few times. J is TRBJ1-2 and V is TRBV4-2, with D tentatively TRBD1 (6 bases). V lost 4 bases to trimming and J lost 4 bases, with 16 bases between them. There are 15 residues in the CDR3. Germline V gene data show CDR1 as LGHNA and CDR2 as YNFKEQ. CDR3 in amino acids: CASSPRLDSSYGYTF. The CDR3 nucleotides are TGTGCCAGCAGCCCGAGGCTGGACAGCTCCTATGGCTACACCTTC.

This clonotype was seen a few times. The chain has TRBV20-1 and TRBJ1-2; 10 bases agree with TRBD1. The germline V gene encodes CDR1 DFQATT and CDR2 SNEGSKA (reference sequence). V dropped 6 bases and J dropped 5; count of bases not matched to a gene: 9. The CDR3 is made up of 14 amino acids. Written as DNA, the CDR3 is TGCAGTGCCTGGGGGACAGGGGAGCAGTATGGCTACACCTTC. Residues: CSAWGTGEQYGYTF.

Many counts were recorded for this clonotype. This chain joins TRBV11-3 and TRBJ2-1; a weak D match, TRBD2 (6 bases). The CDR3 is made up of 16 amino acids. Germline CDR1 reads SGHNT; CDR2 reads YENEEA. Trimming removed 0 bases from V and 5 bases from J, with 14 bases in between. CDR3 sequence: CASSLDGLAPNNEQFF. DNA for the CDR3: TGTGCCAGCAGCTTAGATGGGCTAGCGCCGAACAATGAGCAGTTCTTC.

The sample holds a few counts of this clonotype. V is TRBV10-3 and J is TRBJ1-1; unclear D gene. The CDR3 has 13 residues. The germline V gene encodes CDR1 ENHRY and CDR2 SYGVKD. V was shortened by 6 bases and J by 1 base, with 9 bases between the two germline ends. CDR3 coding DNA: TGTGCCATCAGACCTCAGGAGAACACTGAAGCTTTCTTT. It specifies CAIRPQENTEAFF.

Concerning this clonotype: With a much larger clone just one base away, this may be a read error. The V and J genes are TRBV12-3 or TRBV12-4 and TRBJ1-4; D is ambiguous. The CDR3 is made up of 12 amino acids. The CDR3 reads CASRSLREELFF. CDR3 nucleotides: TGTGCCAGCAGGTCCCTGCGTGAAGAACTGTTTTTT.

This clonotype came up many times. The rearrangement joins TRBV27 to TRBJ1-1, with 8 positions matching TRBD1. The V segment lost 4 bases and the J segment 7 bases; nucleotides outside the gene matches: 8. Germline CDR1 reads MNHEY; CDR2 reads SMNVEV (reference sequence). This CDR3 is built from 14 residues. This CDR3 is CASSSGGAGYEAFF. The DNA for the CDR3 is TGTGCCAGCAGTTCAGGGGGCGCCGGGTATGAAGCTTTCTTT.

The chain carries TRBV30 and TRBJ2-2; possibly TRBD1 for D (5 bases). Between the trimmed V and J ends, which lost 3 bases and 1 base, there was a span of 6 bases. Germline V gene lookup returns CDR1 GTSNPN and CDR2 SVGIG (reference sequence). The CDR3 sequence is 13 residues long. CDR3 DNA sequence: TGTGCCTGGAGGGGGCAGAACACCGGGGAGCTGTTTTTT. This sequence encodes CAWRGQNTGELFF.

This clonotype has at least ten counts. The CDR3 DNA is TGTGCCAGCAGTGCGGGACTAGCGTCCTACGAGCAGTACTTC. Translated, it gives CASSAGLASYEQYF. The gene calls are TRBV12-3 or TRBV12-4 and TRBJ2-7; 10 nucleotides match TRBD2. CDR3 length: 14 residues. Losses at the gene ends were 5 bases for V and 1 base for J; bases not matched to a gene: 2.

This clonotype was picked up many times. The rearrangement uses TRBV12-3 or TRBV12-4 and TRBJ2-7; D ambiguous. V shed 3 bases and J shed 2 bases, with 8 bases lying between them. CDR3 length: 13 amino acids. The CDR3 reads CASSFGGAYEQYF. In nucleotides, the CDR3 is TGTGCCAGCAGTTTTGGTGGGGCCTACGAGCAGTACTTC.

This clonotype was counted ten times or more. The chain employs TRBV28 and TRBJ2-7; possible D gene TRBD2, 6 bases. The CDR3 contains 14 residues. Germline lookup yields CDR1 MDHEN and CDR2 SYDVKM. V gave up 3 bases and J gave up 6 bases, with 15 bases separating them. The CDR3 nucleotides read TGTGCCAGCAGTTTGGGGAGGTCCTTGAGCGAGCAGTACTTC. Amino acids: CASSLGRSLSEQYF. Variable domain in full (rest from reference TRBV28 and TRBJ2-7): DVKVTQSSRYLVKRTGEKVFLECVQDMDHENMFWYRQDPGLGLRLIYFSYDVKMKEKGDIPEGYSVSREKKERFSLILESASTNQTSMYLCASSLGRSLSEQYFGPGTRLTVT.

This clonotype was seen more than once but under ten times. This chain joins TRBV9 and TRBJ2-3; 10 bases line up with TRBD2. The CDR3 sequence is 16 residues long. The V and J ends lost 0 bases and 11 bases, in that order; junction bases with no gene match: 12. Germline V gene lookup returns CDR1 SGDLS and CDR2 YYNGEE. The CDR3: CASSVGNSGRRGGQYF. CDR3 nucleotides: TGTGCCAGCAGCGTAGGAAATAGCGGGAGGCGCGGGGGGCAGTATTTT.

This clonotype was observed a handful of times. This chain links TRBV20-1 with TRBJ2-3; TRBD2 might be the D (6 bases). Trimming shortened V by 4 bases and J by 4 bases, and 15 bases separated the two germline ends. The V gene's germline CDR1 is DFQATT and CDR2 SNEGSKA (reference sequence). CDR3 size: 14 residues. The CDR3 is CSAMTSSVSDTQYF. As DNA, the CDR3 is TGCAGTGCTATGACTAGTAGCGTCTCAGATACGCAGTATTTT.

V and J are TRBV7-6 and TRBJ2-2; D is undetermined. This CDR3 is 15 amino acids long. Germline CDR1 and CDR2: SGHVS and FNYEAQ. Trimming left V 1 base short and J 6 bases short, with 12 bases between. Here the CDR3 DNA reads TGTGCCAGCAGCTTAGTCCGCGTAGGATCCGGGGAGCTGTTTTTT. This gives the protein CASSLVRVGSGELFF.

A remark on this clonotype: Being one base from a much bigger clone, this may be a read error. This chain links TRBV2 with TRBJ1-1; no firm D call. Germline values: CDR1 SNHLY, CDR2 FYNNEI. This CDR3 has 12 amino acids. In DNA, the CDR3 is TGTGCCAGCAGTGCCCCGAACACTGAAGCTCTCTTT. Its translation is CASSAPNTEALF.

This clonotype was counted a few times. The DNA for the CDR3 is TGTGCCATCAGTTGGGGACTAGTGGGAGGGCAGGAGCAGTTCTTC. Protein product: CAISWGLVGGQEQFF. J is TRBJ2-1 and V is TRBV10-3; 8 bases map to TRBD2. Germline loops: CDR1 ENHRY, CDR2 SYGVKD. V lost 5 bases, J lost 10 bases, and 13 bases stayed unmatched. This CDR3 is built from 15 residues.

V gene TRBV5-8 combines with J gene TRBJ2-2, with D possibly being TRBD1 or TRBD2 (5 bases each). Deletions cut 4 bases from V and 0 bases from J, with 10 bases between. CDR1 is SGHTS, CDR2 YDEGEE, per germline. CDR3 length: 15 amino acids. CDR3 nucleotide sequence: TGTGCCAGCAGCCTGGGACGGCCGAACACCGGGGAGCTGTTTTTT. This encodes CASSLGRPNTGELFF.

In this sample, this clonotype turned up a few times. The V and J genes are TRBV20-1 and TRBJ2-1; 8 nucleotides match TRBD2. V was pared by 1 base and J by 7 bases, with 6 bases of the junction left unmatched. The germline CDR1 and CDR2 sequences are DFQATT and SNEGSKA (reference sequence). The CDR3 runs 14 residues. The chain's CDR3 is CSARVSPGGNEQFF. The DNA for the CDR3 is TGCAGTGCTAGAGTCAGCCCGGGAGGGAATGAGCAGTTCTTC.

This clonotype was counted at least ten times. The rearrangement uses TRBV3-1 and TRBJ1-5; weak D call: TRBD1 (5 bases). V dropped 6 bases and J dropped 4 bases, with 16 bases sitting between them. CDR1 and CDR2 from the germline V gene are LGHDT and YNNKEL (reference sequence). CDR3 size: 15 residues. This CDR3 is CASSPRVGVNQPQHF. The CDR3 DNA follows: TGTGCCAGCAGTCCCAGGGTGGGAGTAAATCAGCCCCAGCATTTT. The whole variable domain, remainder taken from reference TRBV3-1 and TRBJ1-5, is DTAVSQTPKYLVTQMGNDKSIKCEQNLGHDTMYWYKQDSKKFLKIMFSYNNKELIINETVPNRFSPKSPDKAHLNLHINSLELGDSAVYFCASSPRVGVNQPQHFGDGTRLSIL.

The chain carries TRBV7-6 and TRBJ2-1, with D hard to call. Trimming shortened V by 4 bases and J by 0 bases, and 16 bases separated the two germline ends. Germline-derived CDR1 and CDR2 are SGHVS and FNYEAQ. CDR3 size: 17 residues. The DNA of the CDR3 is TGTGCCAGCAGCTCGATGGACGGCCAAAGCTCCTACAATGAGCAGTTCTTC. Protein: CASSSMDGQSSYNEQFF.